Each of the 20 T cell receptor beta chains below was sequenced from the same sample in a study of OX40 agonist ivuxolimab in advanced cancers. TCRdb keeps only in-frame clones here, not all; method: immunoSEQ multiplex PCR. The profile shows under 95,000 clones, over 85% of them singletons. The sample was CD4+ or CD8+ T cells sorted from blood, taken in a trial of the OX40 agonist ivuxolimab. The receptor set was obtained from an adult with an advanced solid tumor such as melanoma, head and neck, liver or kidney cancer.

The rearrangement uses TRBV19 and TRBJ2-5, with TRBD1 matching over 7 bases. The CDR3 is 15 residues long. The trim removed 3 bases at V and 1 base at J, leaving 5 bases unmatched. CDR1 is LNHDA, CDR2 SQIVND, per germline (reference sequence). CDR3 nucleotide sequence: TGTGCCAGTAGTATTACGGACAGGCGCCAAGAGACCCAGTACTTC. This gives the protein CASSITDRRQETQYF.

V usage is TRBV5-4 and J usage is TRBJ2-7; perhaps TRBD1 as D (5 bases). Trimming shortened V by 2 bases and J by 4 bases, and 10 bases separated the two germline ends. The germline V gene encodes CDR1 SGHNT and CDR2 YYREEE (reference sequence). The CDR3 covers 13 residues. CDR3 amino acids: CASSFQGSYEQYF. DNA for the CDR3: TGTGCCAGCAGCTTCCAGGGAAGTTACGAGCAGTACTTC.

The chain uses TRBV5-4 and TRBJ2-1; tentative D call: TRBD2 (6 bases). Germline assignment: CDR1 SGHNT and CDR2 YYREEE (reference sequence). Trimming stripped 4 bases from V and 6 bases from J, with 17 bases between. The CDR3 totals 15 residues. As DNA, the CDR3 is TGTGCCAGCAGCCCAGAGCGGGTAAAAGGCAATGAGCAGTTCTTC. It codes for CASSPERVKGNEQFF.

The chain is built from TRBV2 and TRBJ1-1; 8 nucleotides line up with TRBD1. CDR1 and CDR2 (germline): SNHLY, FYNNEI. The J segment lost 0 bases and the V segment lost 7 bases, leaving 13 bases of the junction unmatched. This CDR3 spans 17 amino acids. For the CDR3, the DNA is TGTGCCAGCACCGGGGGCCTGACAGGGGTCATGAACACTGAAGCTTTCTTT. This encodes CASTGGLTGVMNTEAFF.

This clone was counted only a few times. V gene TRBV5-1 combines with J gene TRBJ1-4; 7 bases are a match to TRBD1. Germline trimming cut 2 bases from V and 5 bases from J; bases unmatched to any gene: 6. CDR1 SGHRS and CDR2 YFSETQ come from the germline V gene. This CDR3 has 15 residues. In DNA form, the CDR3 reads TGCGCCAGCAGCTTTACCGGGACAGCGAATGAAAAACTGTTTTTT. This translates into CASSFTGTANEKLFF.

This rearrangement joins TRBV11-3 to TRBJ2-7; D is perhaps TRBD2 (6 bases). This CDR3 region has 14 residues. The germline V and J ends were trimmed by 4 bases and 1 base, with 11 bases remaining between them. From germline, CDR1 is SGHNT and CDR2 YENEEA. CDR3 DNA: TGTGCCAGCAGCTCCGGGGAGGTTTCCTACGAGCAGTACTTC. It translates to CASSSGEVSYEQYF.

The rearrangement uses TRBV5-4 and TRBJ1-2; D is undetermined. CDR1 is SGHNT and CDR2 is YYREEE in the germline V gene (reference sequence). V lost 0 bases and J 4 bases, leaving 7 bases between the germline ends. CDR3 size: 13 residues. For the CDR3, the DNA is TGTGCCAGCAGCTTGGGCTCCGCCTATGGCTACACCTTC. Its translation is CASSLGSAYGYTF.

This chain links TRBV5-1 with TRBJ1-6; 9 bases map to TRBD1. In germline, CDR1 is SGHRS, CDR2 YFSETQ. The CDR3 extends over 14 amino acids. V was clipped by 4 bases and J by 7 bases; unmatched bases: 3. This CDR3 is CASSRGTGNSPLHF. The DNA of the CDR3 is TGCGCCAGCAGCCGCGGGACAGGGAATTCACCCCTCCACTTT.

J is TRBJ2-2 and V is TRBV28; 12 nucleotides align to TRBD1. With 3 bases clipped from V and 7 bases from J, the junction kept 3 bases outside the gene matches. The CDR3 loop spans 15 amino acids. The germline CDR1 and CDR2 sequences are MDHEN and SYDVKM. CDR3 residues: CASSLGQGALGELFF. The DNA of the CDR3 is TGTGCCAGCAGTTTGGGACAGGGGGCACTCGGGGAGCTGTTTTTT.

V usage is TRBV11-3 and J usage is TRBJ2-1; 8 bases fit TRBD2. The trim removed 5 bases at V and 3 bases at J, leaving 9 bases unmatched. CDR1 SGHNT and CDR2 YENEEA come from the germline V gene. The CDR3 is 16 residues long. CDR3 in amino acids: CASSLTGLAGYNEQFF. The DNA of the CDR3 is TGTGCCAGCAGCCTAACCGGACTAGCCGGCTACAATGAGCAGTTCTTC.

This clone was seen only a few times. J is TRBJ1-5 and V is TRBV6-5; TRBD1 might be the D (6 bases). V was trimmed by 2 bases and J by 3 bases, leaving 14 bases between them. This CDR3 spans 16 amino acids. The germline CDR1 and CDR2 sequences are MNHEY and SVGAGI. CDR3 region: CASSYLRQVPNQPQHF. The CDR3 DNA is TGTGCCAGCAGTTACCTCCGACAGGTCCCCAATCAGCCCCAGCATTTT.

The chain links TRBV9 to TRBJ1-4, with TRBD1 matching 7 bases. The CDR3 spans 15 residues. Looked up from germline, CDR1 is SGDLS and CDR2 is YYNGEE. The V segment lost 4 bases and the J segment 3 bases; nucleotides outside the gene matches: 6. This chain's CDR3 is CASSPQTGPNEKLFF. CDR3 sequence (DNA): TGTGCCAGCAGCCCGCAGACAGGGCCTAATGAAAAACTGTTTTTT.

The J gene is TRBJ2-7, the V gene TRBV7-3, with D tentatively TRBD2 (6 bases). V was clipped by 2 bases and J by 2 bases, with 16 bases between them. Germline CDR1 reads SGHTA; CDR2 reads FQGTGA. The CDR3 loop spans 16 amino acids. CDR3 sequence reads: CASSLDGGSPAYEQYF. CDR3 bases: TGTGCCAGCAGCTTAGATGGGGGGAGTCCGGCCTACGAGCAGTACTTC.

The CDR3 sequence: CASSSTHLAVETQYF. The CDR3 bases are TGTGCCAGCAGCTCCACACACCTAGCTGTGGAGACCCAGTACTTC. The rearrangement links TRBV7-9 to TRBJ2-5; perhaps TRBD2 as D (5 bases). The CDR3 spans 15 residues. V was pared by 4 bases and J by 5 bases, with 17 bases between. The germline V gene encodes CDR1 SEHNR and CDR2 FQNEAQ (reference sequence).

The chain has TRBV14 and TRBJ2-7; D is unclear. The CDR3 contains 13 residues. Trimming stripped 1 base from V and 5 bases from J, with 9 bases between. CDR1 SGHDN and CDR2 FVKESK come from the germline V gene. Here the CDR3 DNA reads TGTGCCAGCAGCCAAGTATTAAACGACGAGCAGTACTTC. This encodes CASSQVLNDEQYF.

The chain is built from TRBV7-3 and TRBJ2-5; tentatively, D is TRBD2 (6 bases). The V gene's germline CDR1 is SGHTA and CDR2 FQGTGA. The CDR3 consists of 14 residues. V lost 3 bases and J lost 5, with 13 bases in between. The DNA for the CDR3 is TGTGCCAGCAGCTTGGGAGGTGCGCGGGAGACCCAGTACTTC. This translates into CASSLGGARETQYF.

The chain employs TRBV5-1 and TRBJ1-1; D gene unclear. The germline gives CDR1 SGHRS, CDR2 YFSETQ. V was trimmed by 0 bases and J by 3 bases, leaving 3 bases between them. This CDR3 region has 12 residues. The CDR3 sequence: CASSLEDTEAFF. CDR3 in DNA: TGCGCCAGCAGCTTGGAGGACACTGAAGCTTTCTTT.

V usage is TRBV30 and J usage is TRBJ1-5, with unresolved D. CDR1 is GTSNPN and CDR2 is SVGIG in the germline V gene (reference sequence). The CDR3 has 13 residues. Trimming removed 1 base from V and 7 bases from J, with 11 bases in between. The CDR3 DNA sequence: TGTGCCTGGAGTGAGGGAAGAGGGCAGCCCCAGCATTTT. This codes for CAWSEGRGQPQHF.

The chain carries TRBV28 and TRBJ1-4; D possibly corresponds to TRBD1 (5 bases). The germline V gene encodes CDR1 MDHEN and CDR2 SYDVKM. Trimming took 3 bases from V and 8 from J, leaving 19 bases between them. The CDR3 totals 16 residues. CDR3 loop: CASSFLLGEAGEKLFF. Here the CDR3 DNA reads TGTGCCAGCAGTTTCCTCTTGGGGGAGGCGGGAGAAAAACTGTTTTTT.

The chain carries TRBV7-8 and TRBJ1-3; 9 bases map to TRBD1. The V gene end was trimmed by 8 bases and the J gene end by 7 bases; junction bases not matched to a gene: 9. The germline gives CDR1 SGHVS, CDR2 FQNEAQ. This CDR3 has 14 amino acids. CDR3 in amino acids: CASGQGHFWNTIYF. CDR3 bases: TGTGCCAGCGGACAGGGGCATTTCTGGAACACCATATATTTT.